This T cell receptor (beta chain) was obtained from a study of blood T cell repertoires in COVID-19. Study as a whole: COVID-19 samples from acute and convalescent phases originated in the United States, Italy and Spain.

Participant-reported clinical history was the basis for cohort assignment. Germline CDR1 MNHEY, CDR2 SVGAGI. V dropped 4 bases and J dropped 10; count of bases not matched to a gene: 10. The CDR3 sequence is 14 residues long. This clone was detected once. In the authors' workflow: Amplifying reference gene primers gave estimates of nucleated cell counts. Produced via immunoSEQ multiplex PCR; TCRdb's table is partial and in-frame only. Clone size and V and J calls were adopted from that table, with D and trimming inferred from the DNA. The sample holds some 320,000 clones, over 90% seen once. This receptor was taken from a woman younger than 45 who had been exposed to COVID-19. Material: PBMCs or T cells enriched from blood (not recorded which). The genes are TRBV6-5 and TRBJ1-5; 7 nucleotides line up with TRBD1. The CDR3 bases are TGTGCCAGCAGTTCCGGGACAGCCGTTACACCCCAGCATTTT. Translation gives CASSSGTAVTPQHF.